This T cell receptor beta chain comes out of a study of CXCR3-negative and CXCR3-positive naive CD8 T cells. Germline CDR1 is LNHDA and CDR2 is SQIVND (reference sequence). This CDR3 is 13 amino acids long. 5' RACE that incorporated UMI labels was used to prepare the TRB cDNA libraries. No DNA is given; TCRdb re-called the 5' RACE reads and lists each CDR3 protein once. The sample is made up of approximately 62,000 distinct CDR3 sequences, and the top ten hold 4.3% of it. CD45RO-CCR7+CD27+CD95- defined naive CD8+ T cells. The V gene is TRBV19, the J gene TRBJ2-7. Sequencing input: naive CXCR3- CD8+ T cells from blood. Subset defined: CD45RO-CCR7+CD27+CD95- naive CD8+ T cells lacking CXCR3 (TNR3-). This sequence was found in a human donor in good health. Some clones in this sample may be carry-over from other donors' samples. Here the CDR3 reads CASKGRLSYEQYF. Filled out from reference TRBV19 and TRBJ2-7, the complete variable domain reads DGGITQSPKYLFRKEGQNVTLSCEQNLNHDAMYWYRQDPGQGLRLIYYSQIVNDFQKGDIAEGYSVSREKKESFPLTVTSAQKNPTAFYLCASKGRLSYEQYFGPGTRLTVT.